The clone carrying this T cell receptor beta chain has only a few counts. Its antigen is unknown. This specimen belongs to a study of response to subunit inactivated influenza vaccine. Study-level results: Few new T cells, the authors suggested, are recruited by each seasonal influenza vaccination.

From the RT-PCR reads, TCRdb called clonotypes with MiXCR, one entry per CDR3 protein. This sample carries approximately 480,000 distinct CDR3 sequences, 9.5% to 13% of them seen once, and the ten largest clones take over 9.5%. Germline CDR1 reads SGHVS; CDR2 reads FQNEAQ. V lost 5 bases to trimming and J lost 12 bases; unmatched junction nucleotides: 7. The CDR3 has 13 amino acids. The receptor was isolated from a man aged 50 to 59 who received an inactivated influenza vaccine. The source material was PBMCs from blood, sampled about 40 days after vaccination. V gene TRBV7-8 combines with J gene TRBJ1-1, with 12 bases matching TRBD1. CDR3 bases: TGTGCCAGCAGCCTGGGACAGGGGGCGCCGACTTTCTTT. Its protein product is CASSLGQGAPTFF.